This T cell receptor (beta chain) was profiled in a study of breast tumors, draining lymph nodes, adjacent tissues. Samples came from axillary lymph nodes draining the breast cancer. A single record per CDR3 protein comes from TCRdb applying MiXCR to the multiplex PCR reads. This sample has around 190,000 distinct CDR3 sequences, with about 30% found just once. At least ten counts were recorded for this clonotype. Its antigen remains unidentified. Study results and limitations: Luminal-like breast cancer showed significantly greater tumor-nontumor repertoire similarity than basal-like breast cancer did.

This CDR3 has 14 amino acids. Trimming removed 7 bases at V and 0 bases at J, with 11 bases between. Germline V gene sequence: CDR1 SGHTA, CDR2 FQGTGA. This rearrangement joins TRBV7-3 to TRBJ2-3, with D tentatively TRBD2 (6 bases). Source material: axillary lymph node tissue. This TCR came from a female donor with breast cancer. Some clones in this sample may be carry-over from other donors' samples. Here the CDR3 DNA reads TGTGCCAGCAAGGTTGGGACTAGCACAGATACGCAGTATTTT. Encoded protein: CASKVGTSTDTQYF. Supplemented by reference TRBV7-3 and TRBJ2-3, the full variable domain reads GAGVSQTPSNKVTEKGKYVELRCDPISGHTALYWYRQSLGQGPEFLIYFQGTGAADDSGLPNDRFFAVRPEGSVSTLKIQRTERGDSAVYLCASKVGTSTDTQYFGPGTRLTVL.